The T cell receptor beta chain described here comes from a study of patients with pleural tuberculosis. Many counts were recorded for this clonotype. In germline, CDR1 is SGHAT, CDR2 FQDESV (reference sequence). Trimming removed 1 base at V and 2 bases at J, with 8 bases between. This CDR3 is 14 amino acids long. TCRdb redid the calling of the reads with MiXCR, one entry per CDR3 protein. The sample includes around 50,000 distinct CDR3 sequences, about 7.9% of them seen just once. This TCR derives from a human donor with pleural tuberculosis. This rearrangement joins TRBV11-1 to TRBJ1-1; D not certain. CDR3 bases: TGTGCCAGCAGCTTAGTGGCCACTAACACTGAAGCTTTCTTT. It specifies CASSLVATNTEAFF.